A selection of T cell receptor beta chains follows, all from one sample in a study of blood T cell repertoires in COVID-19. Assay used: immunoSEQ multiplex PCR; TCRdb lists only in-frame clones, some missing. The table lists 110,000 or so clones, approximately 70% of them singletons, with roughly 2% in the top ten. Sequences were obtained from peripheral blood. The source of these receptors is a woman in her thirties or forties with acute or convalescent COVID-19. Both conserved end residues are part of each CDR3. The D gene is left open where the match is weak. Clone sizes are given selectively: once, few, many, or a class where the clone is expanded.

>NA|TRBJ2-5|14|NA|TRBV9
CASSTTGGAETQYF
TGTGCCAGCAGCACCACAGGGGGGGCAGAGACCCAGTACTTC
>NA|TRBJ2-1|16|NA|TRBV15
CATSRDRAGSYNEQFF
TGTGCCACCAGCAGAGATCGGGCGGGCTCCTACAATGAGCAGTTCTTC
>NA|TRBJ1-1|16|NA|TRBV5-1
CASSPGGTGRDTEAFF
TGCGCCAGCAGCCCCGGAGGGACGGGGCGGGACACTGAAGCTTTCTTT
>NA|TRBJ2-3|13|TRBD1|TRBV5-6
CASSLQGTDTQYF
TGTGCCAGCAGCTTACAGGGGACAGATACGCAGTATTTT
>NA|TRBJ2-3|14|NA|TRBV5-1
CASSESDFTDTQYF
TGCGCCAGCTCGGAATCAGACTTCACAGATACGCAGTATTTT
>NA|TRBJ2-3|16|NA|TRBV7-9
CASSLLGVSGTDTQYF
TGTGCCAGCAGCTTACTGGGTGTTAGCGGCACAGATACGCAGTATTTT
>NA|TRBJ2-2|15|TRBD1|TRBV30
CAWSVLTGGDGELFF
TGTGCCTGGAGTGTACTGACAGGGGGCGACGGGGAGCTGTTTTTT
>NA|TRBJ2-1|16|TRBD2|TRBV3-1/TRBV3-2
CASSQEIWLAGDPQFF
TGTGCCAGCAGCCAAGAAATTTGGCTAGCGGGGGACCCGCAGTTCTTC
>NA|TRBJ2-2|16|NA|TRBV7-2
CASSLEVSLPGGELFF
TGTGCCAGCAGCTTAGAAGTTAGTCTTCCAGGCGGGGAGCTGTTTTTT
>NA|TRBJ1-2|14|NA|TRBV10-3
CAIRNPAERYGYTF
TGTGCCATCAGAAACCCTGCCGAGCGGTATGGCTACACCTTC
>once|TRBJ1-2|16|TRBD1|TRBV5-1
CASSIMTGQANYGYTF
TGCGCCAGCAGCATAATGACAGGGCAAGCTAACTATGGCTACACCTTC
>NA|TRBJ2-5|14|NA|TRBV5-4
CASSWGDFQETQYF
TGTGCCAGCAGCTGGGGGGACTTTCAAGAGACCCAGTACTTC
>NA|TRBJ2-2|13|NA|TRBV29-1
CSVGQTNTGELFF
TGCAGCGTAGGACAGACTAACACCGGGGAGCTGTTTTTT
>NA|TRBJ2-1|14|NA|TRBV18
CASSPPTAYNEQFF
TGTGCCAGCTCACCACCGACAGCCTACAATGAGCAGTTCTTC
>few|TRBJ2-1|14|NA|TRBV14
CARPTGGVYNEQFF
TGTGCCAGACCTACAGGGGGGGTGTACAATGAGCAGTTCTTC
>NA|TRBJ2-5|16|TRBD1|TRBV28
CASSTRQGMLGETQYF
TGTGCCAGCAGTACCCGACAGGGTATGTTGGGAGAGACCCAGTACTTC
>few|TRBJ1-5|13|NA|TRBV19
CASSNRRNQPQHF
TGTGCCAGTAGTAATCGTCGCAATCAGCCCCAGCATTTT
>few|TRBJ2-7|14|TRBD1|TRBV6-5
CASSPGTGAAEQYF
TGTGCCAGCAGTCCCGGGACAGGGGCTGCGGAGCAGTACTTC
>NA|TRBJ2-5|13|NA|TRBV27
CASSLLAQETQYF
TGTGCCAGCAGTTTACTGGCCCAAGAGACCCAGTACTTC
>NA|TRBJ1-6|15|NA|TRBV3-1/TRBV3-2
CASSQVGGRNSPLHF
TGTGCCAGCAGCCAAGTTGGAGGTAGAAATTCACCCCTCCACTTT
>NA|TRBJ2-1|15|TRBD1|TRBV18
CASSPRQGGINEQFF
TGTGCCAGCTCACCAAGACAGGGTGGGATCAATGAGCAGTTCTTC
>NA|TRBJ2-5|16|TRBD2|TRBV6-1
CASSEAPSGGVKTQYF
TGTGCCAGCAGTGAAGCTCCCAGCGGGGGAGTGAAAACCCAGTACTTC
>once|TRBJ1-5|19|NA|TRBV7-5
CVRSLAEEAYRGWGQPQHF
TGTGTCAGAAGCTTAGCAGAGGAAGCGTACAGGGGCTGGGGTCAGCCCCAGCATTTT
>NA|TRBJ2-2|17|TRBD1|TRBV11-3
CASSYRDSRLNTGELFF
TGTGCCAGCAGCTATAGGGACAGCAGGTTGAACACCGGGGAGCTGTTTTTT
>NA|TRBJ1-1|14|NA|TRBV7-9
CASLRGMMDTEAFF
TGTGCCAGCCTCCGGGGGATGATGGACACTGAAGCTTTCTTT
>few|TRBJ1-1|16|NA|TRBV5-6
CASSLVFGPRGTEAFF
TGTGCCAGCAGCTTGGTTTTCGGACCCCGGGGGACTGAAGCTTTCTTT